The clone carrying this TCR beta chain was seen a few times. As yet, its antigen is unknown. This record belongs to a study of cytomegalovirus exposure and HLA in healthy donors. Regarding donors, all were healthy bone marrow donors. Study results and caveats: Accurate prediction of HLA-A and HLA-B alleles (for most subjects) was reportedly achieved from TCR beta sequences. Solely CMV serostatus was available to characterize immune exposure. Across donors, sequencing depth was assumed by presence/absence analyses to be roughly uniform.

The CDR3 consists of 13 residues. Germline loops: CDR1 KGHSH, CDR2 LQKENI. V lost 2 bases and J lost 1, with 6 bases in between. The PCR made use of 60 Vbeta and 13 Jbeta primers. The method was immunoSEQ multiplex PCR; TCRdb's version includes in-frame clones alone and lacks a portion of them. The table shows over 100,000 clones, with less than 90% occurring only once. Material: PBMCs. The receptor was derived from a middle-aged man in good health and CMV-seronegative. The chain has TRBV18 and TRBJ2-7, with a weak D call TRBD1 (5 bases). CDR3 in DNA: TGTGCCAGCTCACCAGGGGCGTCCTACGAGCAGTACTTC. It yields the protein CASSPGASYEQYF.